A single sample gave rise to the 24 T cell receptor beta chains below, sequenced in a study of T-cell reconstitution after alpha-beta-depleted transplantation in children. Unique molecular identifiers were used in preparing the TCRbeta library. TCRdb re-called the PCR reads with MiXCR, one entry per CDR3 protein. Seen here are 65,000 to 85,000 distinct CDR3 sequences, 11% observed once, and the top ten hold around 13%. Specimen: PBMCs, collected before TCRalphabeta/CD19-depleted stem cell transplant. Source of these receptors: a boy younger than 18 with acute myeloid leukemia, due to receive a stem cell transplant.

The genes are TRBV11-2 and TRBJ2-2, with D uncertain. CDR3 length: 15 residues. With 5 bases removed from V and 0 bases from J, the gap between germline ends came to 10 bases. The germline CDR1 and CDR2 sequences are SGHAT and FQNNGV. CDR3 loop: CASSRRPSNTGELFF. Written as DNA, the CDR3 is TGTGCCAGCAGCCGCCGCCCTTCGAACACCGGGGAGCTGTTTTTT.

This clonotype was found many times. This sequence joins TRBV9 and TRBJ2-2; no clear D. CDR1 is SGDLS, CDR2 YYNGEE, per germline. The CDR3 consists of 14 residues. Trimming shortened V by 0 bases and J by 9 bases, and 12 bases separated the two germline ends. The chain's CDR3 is CASSVVPQTWELFF. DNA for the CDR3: TGTGCCAGCAGCGTAGTCCCGCAGACTTGGGAGCTGTTTTTT.

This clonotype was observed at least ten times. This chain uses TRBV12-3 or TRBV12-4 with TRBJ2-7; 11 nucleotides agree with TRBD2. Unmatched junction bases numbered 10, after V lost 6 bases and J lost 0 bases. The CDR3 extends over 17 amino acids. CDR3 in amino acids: CASSRGLAGFSSYEQYF. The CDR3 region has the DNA TGTGCCAGCAGCCGAGGACTAGCGGGTTTCAGCTCCTACGAGCAGTACTTC.

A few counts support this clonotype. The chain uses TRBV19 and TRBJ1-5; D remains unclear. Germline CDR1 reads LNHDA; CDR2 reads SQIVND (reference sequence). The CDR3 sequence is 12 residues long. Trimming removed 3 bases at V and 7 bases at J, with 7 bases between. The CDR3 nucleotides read TGTGCCAGTAGTATTAGTTTCCAGCCCCAGCATTTT. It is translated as CASSISFQPQHF.

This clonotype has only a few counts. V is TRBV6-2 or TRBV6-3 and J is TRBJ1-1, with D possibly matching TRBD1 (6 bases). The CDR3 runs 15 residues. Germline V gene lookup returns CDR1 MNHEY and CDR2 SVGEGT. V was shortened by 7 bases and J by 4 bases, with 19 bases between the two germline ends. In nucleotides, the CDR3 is TGTGCCAGCAATCCACGAGGGGGGGGTGGCACTGAAGCTTTCTTT. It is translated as CASNPRGGGGTEAFF.

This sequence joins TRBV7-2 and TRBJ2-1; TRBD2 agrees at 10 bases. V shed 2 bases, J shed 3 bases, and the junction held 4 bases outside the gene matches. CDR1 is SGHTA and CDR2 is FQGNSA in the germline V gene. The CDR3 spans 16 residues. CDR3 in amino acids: CASSLRTSGIYNEQFF. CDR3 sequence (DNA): TGTGCCAGCAGCTTACGTACTAGCGGGATCTACAATGAGCAGTTCTTC.

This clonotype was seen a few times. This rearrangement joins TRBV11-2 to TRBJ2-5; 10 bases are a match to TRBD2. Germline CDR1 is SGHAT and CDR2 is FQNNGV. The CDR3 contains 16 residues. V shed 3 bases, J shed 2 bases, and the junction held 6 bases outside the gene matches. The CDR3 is CASSFSSGGRQETQYF. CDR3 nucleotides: TGTGCCAGCAGCTTCTCTAGCGGGGGACGACAAGAGACCCAGTACTTC.

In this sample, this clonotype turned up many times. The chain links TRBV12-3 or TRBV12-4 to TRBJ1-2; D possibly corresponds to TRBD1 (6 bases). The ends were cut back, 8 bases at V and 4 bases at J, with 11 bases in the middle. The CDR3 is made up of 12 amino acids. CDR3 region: CASGRGPYGYTF. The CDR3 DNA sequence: TGTGCCAGCGGCAGGGGTCCCTATGGCTACACCTTC.

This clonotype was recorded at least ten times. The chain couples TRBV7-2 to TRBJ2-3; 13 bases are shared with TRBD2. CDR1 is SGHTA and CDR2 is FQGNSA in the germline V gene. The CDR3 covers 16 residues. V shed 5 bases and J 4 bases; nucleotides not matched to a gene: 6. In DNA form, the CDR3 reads TGTGCCAGCAGCAGAACTAGCGGGAGGGGCCCAGATACGCAGTATTTT. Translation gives CASSRTSGRGPDTQYF.

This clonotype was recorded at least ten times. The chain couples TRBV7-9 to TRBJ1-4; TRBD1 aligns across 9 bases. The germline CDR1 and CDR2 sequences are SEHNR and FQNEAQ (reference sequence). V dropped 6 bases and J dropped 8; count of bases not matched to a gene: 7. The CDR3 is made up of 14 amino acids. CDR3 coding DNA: TGTGCCAGCAGGAGAGCGACAGGGGGAGAAAAACTGTTTTTT. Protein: CASRRATGGEKLFF. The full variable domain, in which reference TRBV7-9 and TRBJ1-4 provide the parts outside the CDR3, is DTGVSQNPRHKITKRGQNVTFRCDPISEHNRLYWYRQTLGQGPEFLTYFQNEAQLEKSRLLSDRFSAERPKGSFSTLEIQRTEQGDSAMYLCASRRATGGEKLFFGSGTQLSVL.

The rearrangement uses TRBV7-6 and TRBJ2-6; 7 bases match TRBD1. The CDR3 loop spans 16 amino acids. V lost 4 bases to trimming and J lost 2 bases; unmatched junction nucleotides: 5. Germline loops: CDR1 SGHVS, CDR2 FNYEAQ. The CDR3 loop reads CASSSYRGTGANVLTF. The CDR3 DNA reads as TGTGCCAGCAGCTCCTACAGGGGTACTGGGGCCAACGTCCTGACTTTC.

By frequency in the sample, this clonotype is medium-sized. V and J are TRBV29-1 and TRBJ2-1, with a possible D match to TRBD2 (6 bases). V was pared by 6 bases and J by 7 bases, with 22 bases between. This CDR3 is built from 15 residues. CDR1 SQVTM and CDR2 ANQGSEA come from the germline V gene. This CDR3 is CSVPNEERELNEQFF. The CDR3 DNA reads TGCAGCGTCCCCAACGAGGAACGGGAGTTAAATGAGCAGTTCTTC.

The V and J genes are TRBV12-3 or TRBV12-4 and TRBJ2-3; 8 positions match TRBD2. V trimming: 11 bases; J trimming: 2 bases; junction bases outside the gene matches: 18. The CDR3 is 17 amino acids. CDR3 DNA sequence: TGTGCCTTCAGTATCAAGACTAGCGCCTCCCTCACAGATACGCAGTATTTT. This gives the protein CAFSIKTSASLTDTQYF.

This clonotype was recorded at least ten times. CDR3 coding DNA: TGCAGTGCTAGCTTCCTAGCGGGGGGGATTTACAATGAGCAGTTCTTC. Translated: CSASFLAGGIYNEQFF. The chain recombines TRBV20-1 with TRBJ2-1; 12 nucleotides match TRBD2. Per the germline V gene, CDR1 is DFQATT and CDR2 is SNEGSKA (reference sequence). Trimming cost V 3 bases and J 4 bases; bases outside gene matches: 7. The CDR3 has 16 amino acids.

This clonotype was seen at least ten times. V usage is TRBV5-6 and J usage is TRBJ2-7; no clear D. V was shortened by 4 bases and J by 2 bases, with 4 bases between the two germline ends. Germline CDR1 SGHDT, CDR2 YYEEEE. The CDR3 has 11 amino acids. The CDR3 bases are TGTGCCAGCAGCGCAGCCTACGAGCAGTACGTC. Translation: CASSAAYEQYV.

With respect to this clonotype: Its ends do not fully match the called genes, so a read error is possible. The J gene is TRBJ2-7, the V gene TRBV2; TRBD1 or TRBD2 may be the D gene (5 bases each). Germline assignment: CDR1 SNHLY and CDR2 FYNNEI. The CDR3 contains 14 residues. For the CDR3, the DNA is TGTGCCAGCAGTGACCCGCGTGCGACGACTACAAGGGGATTC. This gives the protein CASSDPRATTTRGF.

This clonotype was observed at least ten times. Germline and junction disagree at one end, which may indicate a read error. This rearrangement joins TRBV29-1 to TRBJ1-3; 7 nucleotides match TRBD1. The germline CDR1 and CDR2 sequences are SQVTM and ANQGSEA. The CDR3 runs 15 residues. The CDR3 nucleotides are TGCAGCGCTGAAAGAAGACAGGGTTTTGGAAACACCATATATTTT. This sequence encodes CSAERRQGFGNTIYF.

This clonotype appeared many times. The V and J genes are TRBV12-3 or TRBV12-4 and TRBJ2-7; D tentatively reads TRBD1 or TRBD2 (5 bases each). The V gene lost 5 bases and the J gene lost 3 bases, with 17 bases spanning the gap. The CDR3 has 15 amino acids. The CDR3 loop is CASSPGTPGLYEQYF. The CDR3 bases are TGTGCCAGCAGTCCAGGGACCCCCGGCCTCTACGAGCAGTACTTC.

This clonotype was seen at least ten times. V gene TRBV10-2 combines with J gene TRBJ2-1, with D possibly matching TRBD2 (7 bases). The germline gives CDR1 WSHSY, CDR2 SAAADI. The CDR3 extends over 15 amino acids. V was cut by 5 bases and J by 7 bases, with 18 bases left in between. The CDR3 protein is CASSKWGGANNEQFF. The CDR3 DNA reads TGCGCCAGCAGTAAGTGGGGGGGGGCGAATAATGAGCAGTTCTTC.

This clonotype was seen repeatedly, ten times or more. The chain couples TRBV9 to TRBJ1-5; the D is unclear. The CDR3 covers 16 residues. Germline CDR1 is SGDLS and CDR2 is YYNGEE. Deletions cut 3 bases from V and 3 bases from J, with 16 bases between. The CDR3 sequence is CASSADPGRINQPQHF. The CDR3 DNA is TGTGCCAGCAGCGCGGACCCAGGACGGATCAATCAGCCCCAGCATTTT.

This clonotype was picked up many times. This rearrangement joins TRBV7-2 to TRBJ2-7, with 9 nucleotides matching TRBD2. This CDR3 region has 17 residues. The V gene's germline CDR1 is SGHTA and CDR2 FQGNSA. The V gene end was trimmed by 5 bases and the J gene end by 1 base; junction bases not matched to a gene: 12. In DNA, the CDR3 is TGTGCCAGCAGCGGACGCCCGAGGAGCGGGAGGTCCTACGAGCAGTACTTC. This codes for CASSGRPRSGRSYEQYF.

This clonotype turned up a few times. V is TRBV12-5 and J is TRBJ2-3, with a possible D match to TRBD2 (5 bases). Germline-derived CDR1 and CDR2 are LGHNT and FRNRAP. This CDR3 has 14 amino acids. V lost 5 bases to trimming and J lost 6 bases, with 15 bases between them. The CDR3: CASGPGSGTDTQYF. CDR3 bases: TGTGCTAGTGGTCCCGGATCGGGAACGGATACGCAGTATTTT.

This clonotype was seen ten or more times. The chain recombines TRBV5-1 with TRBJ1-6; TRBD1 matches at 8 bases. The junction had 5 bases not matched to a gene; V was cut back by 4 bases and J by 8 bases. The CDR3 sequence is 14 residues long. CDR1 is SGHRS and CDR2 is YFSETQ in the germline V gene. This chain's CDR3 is CASSLGQGDSPLHF. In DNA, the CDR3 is TGCGCCAGCAGCCTTGGACAGGGTGATTCACCCCTCCACTTT. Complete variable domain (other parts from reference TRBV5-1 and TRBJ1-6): KAGVTQTPRYLIKTRGQQVTLSCSPISGHRSVSWYQQTPGQGLQFLFEYFSETQRNKGNFPGRFSGRQFSNSRSEMNVSTLELGDSALYLCASSLGQGDSPLHFGNGTRLTVT.

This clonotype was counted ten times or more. The CDR3: CSARDAWTGGFGEQFF. In DNA, the CDR3 is TGCAGTGCTAGAGATGCTTGGACAGGGGGTTTTGGTGAGCAGTTCTTC. The V gene is TRBV20-1, the J gene TRBJ2-1; TRBD1 aligns across 10 bases. Germline CDR1 reads DFQATT; CDR2 reads SNEGSKA (reference sequence). Trimming took 0 bases from V and 9 from J; bases not matched to a gene: 11. This CDR3 spans 16 amino acids.